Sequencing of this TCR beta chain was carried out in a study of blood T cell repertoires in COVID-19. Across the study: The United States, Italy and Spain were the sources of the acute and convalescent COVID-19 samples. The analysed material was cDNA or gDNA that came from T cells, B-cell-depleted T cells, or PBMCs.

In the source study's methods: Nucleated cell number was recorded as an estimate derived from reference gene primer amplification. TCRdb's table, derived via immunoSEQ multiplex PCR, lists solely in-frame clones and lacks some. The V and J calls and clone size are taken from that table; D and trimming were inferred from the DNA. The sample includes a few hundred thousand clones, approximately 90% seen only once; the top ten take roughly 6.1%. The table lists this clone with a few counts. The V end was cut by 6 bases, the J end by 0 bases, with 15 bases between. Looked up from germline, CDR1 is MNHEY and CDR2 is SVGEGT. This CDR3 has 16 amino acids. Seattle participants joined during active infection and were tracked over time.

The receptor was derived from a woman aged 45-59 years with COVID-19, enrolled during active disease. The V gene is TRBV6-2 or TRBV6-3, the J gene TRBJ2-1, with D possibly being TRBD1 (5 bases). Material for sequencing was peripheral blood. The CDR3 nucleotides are TGTGCCAGCAGCCAGATACAGGCTCTCTCCTACAATGAGCAGTTCTTC. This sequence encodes CASSQIQALSYNEQFF.